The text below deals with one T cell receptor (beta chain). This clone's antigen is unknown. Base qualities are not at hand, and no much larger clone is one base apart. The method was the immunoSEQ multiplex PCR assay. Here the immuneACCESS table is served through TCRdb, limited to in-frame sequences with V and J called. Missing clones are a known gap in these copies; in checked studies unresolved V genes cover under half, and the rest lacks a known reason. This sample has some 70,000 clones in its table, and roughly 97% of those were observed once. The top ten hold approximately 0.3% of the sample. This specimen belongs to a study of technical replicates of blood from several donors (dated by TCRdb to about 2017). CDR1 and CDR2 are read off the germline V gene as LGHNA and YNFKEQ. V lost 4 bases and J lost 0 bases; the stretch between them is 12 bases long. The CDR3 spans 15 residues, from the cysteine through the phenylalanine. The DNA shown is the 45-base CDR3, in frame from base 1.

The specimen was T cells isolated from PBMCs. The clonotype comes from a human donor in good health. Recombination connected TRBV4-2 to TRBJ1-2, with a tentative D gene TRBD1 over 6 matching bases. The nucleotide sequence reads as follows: TGTGCCAGCAGCCCTGAGACAGGAGCTAACTATGGCTACACCTTC. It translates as CASSPETGANYGYTF.